The sequence of this T cell receptor beta chain was determined in a study of OX40 agonist ivuxolimab in advanced cancers. Study results and caveats: Expanded clones were, on average, more numerous among CD8+ T cells than CD4+.

Note on this clone: As yet, its antigen is unknown.

Produced via immunoSEQ multiplex PCR; TCRdb's table is partial and in-frame only. The table includes under 100,000 clones, approximately 90% detected once. The origin of this receptor is an adult with an advanced solid tumor such as melanoma, head and neck, liver or kidney cancer. Sequencing used CD4+ or CD8+ T cells sorted from blood, obtained in a trial of the OX40 agonist ivuxolimab.

CDR3 loop: CASSFQPRETQYF. The CDR3 region has the DNA TGTGCCAGCAGCTTCCAACCTCGAGAGACGCAGTATTTT. The rearrangement uses TRBV11-3 and TRBJ2-3; D is undetermined. Germline assignment: CDR1 SGHNT and CDR2 YENEEA. Trimming took 3 bases from V and 9 from J, leaving 13 bases between them. The CDR3 is 13 amino acids.